The clone carrying this T cell receptor beta chain has a count of ten or more. Germline V CDR1 and CDR2: MGHRA, YSYEKL. V was clipped by 1 base and J by 3 bases, with 13 bases between them. This CDR3 spans 15 amino acids. This specimen comes from a study of metastatic and nonmetastatic thyroid tumors. Each patient went into thyroid surgery without having received any treatment. TCRdb redid the clone calls on the PCR reads using MiXCR. The sample carries 13,000 or so clones, 26% recorded once. The specimen sequenced was tumor tissue. The chain is built from TRBV4-1 and TRBJ2-7, with D unresolved. This receptor was taken from a female donor with papillary thyroid cancer or a benign thyroid nodule (not recorded which). Some clones in this sample may be carry-over from other donors' samples. CDR3 protein: CASSQGYSLNYEQYF. In nucleotides, the CDR3 is TGCGCCAGCAGCCAAGGGTACTCATTAAACTACGAGCAGTACTTC.